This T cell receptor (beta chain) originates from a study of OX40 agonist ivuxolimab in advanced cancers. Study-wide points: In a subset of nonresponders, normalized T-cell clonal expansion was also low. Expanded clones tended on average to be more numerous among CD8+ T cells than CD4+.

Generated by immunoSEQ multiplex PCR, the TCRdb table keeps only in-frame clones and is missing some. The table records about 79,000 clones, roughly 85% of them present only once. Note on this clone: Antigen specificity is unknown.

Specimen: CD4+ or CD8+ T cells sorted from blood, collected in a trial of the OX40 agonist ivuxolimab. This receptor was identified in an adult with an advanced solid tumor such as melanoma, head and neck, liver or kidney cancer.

CDR3 in DNA: TGTGCCAGCAGCTTGCGGACCAGCCCTTATGGCTACACCTTC. Its protein is CASSLRTSPYGYTF. The chain links TRBV5-4 to TRBJ1-2, with D unclear. The ends were cut back, 1 base at V and 5 bases at J, with 12 bases in the middle. From germline, CDR1 is SGHNT and CDR2 YYREEE (reference sequence). The CDR3 consists of 14 residues.